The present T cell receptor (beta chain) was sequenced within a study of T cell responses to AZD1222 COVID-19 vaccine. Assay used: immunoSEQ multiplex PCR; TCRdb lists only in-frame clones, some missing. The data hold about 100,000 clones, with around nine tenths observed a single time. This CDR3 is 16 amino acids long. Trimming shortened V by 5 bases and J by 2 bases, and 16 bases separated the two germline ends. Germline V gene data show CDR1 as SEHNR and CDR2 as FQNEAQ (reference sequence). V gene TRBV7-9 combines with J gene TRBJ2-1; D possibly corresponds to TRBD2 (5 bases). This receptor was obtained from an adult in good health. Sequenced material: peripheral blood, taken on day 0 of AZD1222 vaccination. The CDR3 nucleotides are TGTGCCAGCAGCACTCGACTACCCAGTCCCTACAATGAGCAGTTCTTC. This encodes CASSTRLPSPYNEQFF.